This T cell receptor beta chain originates from a study of cytomegalovirus exposure and HLA in healthy donors. The donors were in the roughly 120-subject validation cohort, distinct from the approximately 610-subject first cohort. Germline V gene data show CDR1 as SGHTA and CDR2 as FQGTGA. This CDR3 is built from 16 residues. V shed 1 base and J shed 7 bases, with 17 bases lying between them. TCRdb's table, derived via immunoSEQ multiplex PCR, lists solely in-frame clones and lacks some. The sample shows about 160,000 clones, about 86% of them seen only once. Study-level findings and limits: High specificity and sensitivity for cytomegalovirus status were reported for the classifier. Some public TCRs appeared in many individuals, while most sequences were rare. One later analysis, an examination of the 120 validation repertoires, found that first-cohort TCR clusters tended to co-occur in them.

The table lists this clone with a count of one. Its target is unknown. The V call is TRBV7-3, the J call TRBJ2-1; perhaps TRBD2 as D (7 bases). The sequence derives from a woman aged 30 to 39 in good health and CMV-seronegative. The specimen sequenced was PBMCs. CDR3 coding DNA: TGTGCCAGCAGCTTAAGCGCGGGGGCTGGGTTAAATGAGCAGTTCTTC. Its translation is CASSLSAGAGLNEQFF.